The sequence of this T cell receptor beta chain was determined in a study of regulatory dendritic cells for organ transplantation. Trimming cost V 4 bases and J 4 bases, with 10 bases left between them. This CDR3 is 13 amino acids long. Germline V CDR1 and CDR2: MNHEY, SVGAGI. Findings of the study overall: Regulatory dendritic cells appeared to expand memory CD8+ clones less than mature ones.

Libraries were prepared by immunoSEQ multiplex PCR; TCRdb keeps only in-frame clonotypes and omits some of them. The repertoire consists of under 30,000 clones, with roughly 85% occurring once and the leading ten covering less than 2.5%. In the case of this clone: Its cognate antigen is unknown.

The sequence came from a human donor in good health. V usage is TRBV6-5 and J usage is TRBJ1-2; D ambiguous. The source material was memory CD4+ T cells from blood. Subset noted: CD45RO+ memory T cells. CDR3 in amino acids: CASSLAGFYGYTF. The CDR3, as DNA: TGTGCCAGCAGTTTGGCGGGTTTCTATGGCTACACCTTC.